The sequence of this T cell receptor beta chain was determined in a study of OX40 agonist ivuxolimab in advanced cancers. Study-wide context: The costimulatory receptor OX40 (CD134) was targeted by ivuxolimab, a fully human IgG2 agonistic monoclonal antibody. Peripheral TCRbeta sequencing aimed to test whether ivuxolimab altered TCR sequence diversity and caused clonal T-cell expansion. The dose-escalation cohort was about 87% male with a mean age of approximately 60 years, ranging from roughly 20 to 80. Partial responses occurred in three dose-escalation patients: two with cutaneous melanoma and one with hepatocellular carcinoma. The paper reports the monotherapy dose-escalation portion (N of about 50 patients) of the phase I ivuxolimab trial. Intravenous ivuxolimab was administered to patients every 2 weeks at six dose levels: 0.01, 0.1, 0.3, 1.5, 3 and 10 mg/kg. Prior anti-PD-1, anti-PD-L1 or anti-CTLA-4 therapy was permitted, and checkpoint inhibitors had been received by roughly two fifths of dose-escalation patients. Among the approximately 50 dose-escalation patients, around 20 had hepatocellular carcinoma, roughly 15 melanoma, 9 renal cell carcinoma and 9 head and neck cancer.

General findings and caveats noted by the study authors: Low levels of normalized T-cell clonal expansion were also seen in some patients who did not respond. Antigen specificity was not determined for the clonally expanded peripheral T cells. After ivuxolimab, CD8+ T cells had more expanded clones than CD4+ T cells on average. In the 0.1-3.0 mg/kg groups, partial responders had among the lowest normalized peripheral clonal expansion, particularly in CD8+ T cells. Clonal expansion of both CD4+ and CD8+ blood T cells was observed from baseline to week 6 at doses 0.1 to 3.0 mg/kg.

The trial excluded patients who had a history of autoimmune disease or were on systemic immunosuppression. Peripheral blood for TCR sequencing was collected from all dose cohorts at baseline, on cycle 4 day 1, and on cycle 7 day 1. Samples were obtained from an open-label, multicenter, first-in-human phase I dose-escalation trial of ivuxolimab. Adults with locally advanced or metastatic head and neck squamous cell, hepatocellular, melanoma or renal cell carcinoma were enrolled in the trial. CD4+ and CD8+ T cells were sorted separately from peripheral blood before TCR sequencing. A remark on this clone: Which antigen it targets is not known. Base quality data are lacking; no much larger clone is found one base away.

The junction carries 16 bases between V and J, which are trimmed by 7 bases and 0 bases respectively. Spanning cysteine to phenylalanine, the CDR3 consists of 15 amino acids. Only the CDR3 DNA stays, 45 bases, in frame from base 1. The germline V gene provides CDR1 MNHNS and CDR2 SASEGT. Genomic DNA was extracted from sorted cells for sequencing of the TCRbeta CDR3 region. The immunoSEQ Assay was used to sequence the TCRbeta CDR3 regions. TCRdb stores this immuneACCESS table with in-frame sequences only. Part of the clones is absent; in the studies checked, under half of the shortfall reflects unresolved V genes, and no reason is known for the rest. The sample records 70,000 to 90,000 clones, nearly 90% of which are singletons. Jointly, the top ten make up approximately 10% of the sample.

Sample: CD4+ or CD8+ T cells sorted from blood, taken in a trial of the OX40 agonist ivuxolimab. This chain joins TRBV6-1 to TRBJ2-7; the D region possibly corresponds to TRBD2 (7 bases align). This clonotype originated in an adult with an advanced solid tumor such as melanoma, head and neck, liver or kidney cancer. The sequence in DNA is TGTGCCAGCACCTTACAGGGAGGGGGCTCCTACGAGCAGTACTTC. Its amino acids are CASTLQGGGSYEQYF.